Listed below are T cell receptor beta chains from one sample, sequenced in a study of blood T cell repertoires in COVID-19. Assay used: immunoSEQ multiplex PCR; TCRdb lists only in-frame clones, some missing. The data hold 200,000 to 250,000 clones, with roughly 85% observed a single time. Sequences were obtained from peripheral blood. Receptor source: a woman aged 80 or over with acute or convalescent COVID-19. Both conserved end residues are part of each CDR3. Fields, in order: V gene, J gene, D gene, clone size, CDR3 DNA, CDR3 protein. D genes are given only for firm matches. Where a row states a size, it is once, few, many or the class of an expanded clone; other rows omit it.

v_gene: TRBV6-1; j_gene: TRBJ2-5; d_gene: TRBD2; abundance: -; CDR3nt: TGTGCCAGCAGTGAAGGGAGACTAGCGGGGGGGTATATCCAAGAGACCCAGTACTTC; CDR3aa: CASSEGRLAGGYIQETQYF
v_gene: TRBV4-1; j_gene: TRBJ2-3; d_gene: -; abundance: -; CDR3nt: TGCGCCAGCAGCCAAGATCTACCCCCCAGCACAGATACGCAGTATTTT; CDR3aa: CASSQDLPPSTDTQYF
v_gene: TRBV11-3; j_gene: TRBJ2-1; d_gene: TRBD1; abundance: -; CDR3nt: TGTGCCAGCAGCTTAGGAGACAGGGCTACCTACTACAATGAGCAGTTCTTC; CDR3aa: CASSLGDRATYYNEQFF
v_gene: TRBV18; j_gene: TRBJ2-7; d_gene: TRBD1; abundance: -; CDR3nt: TGTGCCAGCTCACGCCAGGGACAGGGGGGCTACGAGCAGTACTTC; CDR3aa: CASSRQGQGGYEQYF
v_gene: TRBV5-4; j_gene: TRBJ2-2; d_gene: -; abundance: -; CDR3nt: TGTGCCAGCAGCGCACAATCCAGGGGAAACACCGGGGAGCTGTTTTTT; CDR3aa: CASSAQSRGNTGELFF
v_gene: TRBV24-1; j_gene: TRBJ2-2; d_gene: -; abundance: -; CDR3nt: TGTGCCACCAGTGACCCAGGGATTAAGGCCGGGGAGCTGTTTTTT; CDR3aa: CATSDPGIKAGELFF
v_gene: TRBV6-5; j_gene: TRBJ2-3; d_gene: -; abundance: -; CDR3nt: TGTGCCAGCATTCGGGGTTATACGCAGTATTTT; CDR3aa: CASIRGYTQYF
v_gene: TRBV5-4; j_gene: TRBJ2-1; d_gene: -; abundance: -; CDR3nt: TGTGCCAGCAGCTTGGATTCTCGGGACAATGAGCAGTTCTTC; CDR3aa: CASSLDSRDNEQFF
v_gene: TRBV9; j_gene: TRBJ1-5; d_gene: -; abundance: -; CDR3nt: TGTGCCAGCAGCGTCAGGGACACTCGTCAGCCCCAGCATTTT; CDR3aa: CASSVRDTRQPQHF
v_gene: TRBV5-1; j_gene: TRBJ2-1; d_gene: TRBD2; abundance: -; CDR3nt: TGCGCCAGCAGCTTGGACGCTAGCGGGGGTAATTGGTTCTTC; CDR3aa: CASSLDASGGNWFF
v_gene: TRBV28; j_gene: TRBJ2-2; d_gene: -; abundance: -; CDR3nt: TGTGCCAGCAGTTTTGGAGGTTACACCGGGGAGCTGTTTTTT; CDR3aa: CASSFGGYTGELFF
v_gene: TRBV11-1; j_gene: TRBJ1-4; d_gene: -; abundance: -; CDR3nt: TGTGCCAGCAGCTTAGACCGGCGGCATGAAAAACTGTTTTTT; CDR3aa: CASSLDRRHEKLFF
v_gene: TRBV5-6; j_gene: TRBJ2-7; d_gene: -; abundance: once; CDR3nt: TGTGCCAGCAGCTTGAGGCGGGCCTCCTACGAGCAGTACTTC; CDR3aa: CASSLRRASYEQYF
v_gene: TRBV7-3; j_gene: TRBJ1-1; d_gene: -; abundance: -; CDR3nt: TGTGCCAGCAGCTCCGGAGGCAGGGGCACTGAAGCTTTCTTT; CDR3aa: CASSSGGRGTEAFF
v_gene: TRBV28; j_gene: TRBJ2-3; d_gene: -; abundance: -; CDR3nt: TGTGCCAGCAGTTTGGGAGGGGGCAGGGGGCGTGCAGATACGCAGTATTTT; CDR3aa: CASSLGGGRGRADTQYF
v_gene: TRBV5-1; j_gene: TRBJ2-3; d_gene: -; abundance: -; CDR3nt: TGCGCCAGCAGCTTGGATTCGAGAGATACGCAGTATTTT; CDR3aa: CASSLDSRDTQYF
v_gene: TRBV5-4; j_gene: TRBJ1-6; d_gene: TRBD1; abundance: -; CDR3nt: TGTGCCAGCAGTTTAGGGGACAGAATAAATTCACCCCTCCACTTT; CDR3aa: CASSLGDRINSPLHF
v_gene: TRBV24-1; j_gene: TRBJ2-5; d_gene: -; abundance: -; CDR3nt: TGTGCCACCTCAATCGGGGGGCAATGGACCCAGTACTTC; CDR3aa: CATSIGGQWTQYF
v_gene: TRBV2; j_gene: TRBJ2-5; d_gene: TRBD1; abundance: -; CDR3nt: TGTGCCAGCAGTGGGACAGGGGGTTGGGAGACCCAGTACTTC; CDR3aa: CASSGTGGWETQYF
v_gene: TRBV5-1; j_gene: TRBJ1-1; d_gene: -; abundance: few; CDR3nt: TGCGCCAGCAGCTTGGCCCCGACAGGAGGAAGCACTGAAGCTTTCTTT; CDR3aa: CASSLAPTGGSTEAFF
v_gene: TRBV19; j_gene: TRBJ1-2; d_gene: TRBD1; abundance: -; CDR3nt: TGTGCCAGTAGTATAGGCCCCGGACAGGGACATGGCTACACCTTC; CDR3aa: CASSIGPGQGHGYTF
v_gene: TRBV10-3; j_gene: TRBJ2-6; d_gene: TRBD1; abundance: -; CDR3nt: TGTGCCATCAGTGGTGGACAGGGCGGGACGTCTGGGGCCAACGTCCTGACTTTC; CDR3aa: CAISGGQGGTSGANVLTF
v_gene: TRBV5-1; j_gene: TRBJ1-4; d_gene: -; abundance: many; CDR3nt: TGCGCCAGCAGCTTGGCCATACTGGGGGCCGGTGAAAAACTGTTTTTT; CDR3aa: CASSLAILGAGEKLFF
v_gene: TRBV4-3; j_gene: TRBJ1-1; d_gene: -; abundance: -; CDR3nt: TGCGCCAGCAGCCAGGGGGGTGGGCCCACTGAAGCTTTCTTT; CDR3aa: CASSQGGGPTEAFF
v_gene: TRBV2; j_gene: TRBJ1-5; d_gene: TRBD1; abundance: -; CDR3nt: TGTGCCAGCAGTGCCCGACAGGGGCAGGAGCCCCAGCATTTT; CDR3aa: CASSARQGQEPQHF
v_gene: TRBV6-5; j_gene: TRBJ2-1; d_gene: -; abundance: -; CDR3nt: TGTGCCAGCAGTAGAGCCTCCTACAATGAGCAGTTCTTC; CDR3aa: CASSRASYNEQFF
v_gene: TRBV18; j_gene: TRBJ1-1; d_gene: TRBD1; abundance: -; CDR3nt: TGTGCCAGCTCACCCCGGGGACAGGCCATGAACACTGAAGCTTTCTTT; CDR3aa: CASSPRGQAMNTEAFF
v_gene: TRBV25-1; j_gene: TRBJ1-4; d_gene: -; abundance: -; CDR3nt: TGTGCCAGCAGTGGTAGGACAGAGTTAAATGAAAAACTGTTTTTT; CDR3aa: CASSGRTELNEKLFF
v_gene: TRBV7-6; j_gene: TRBJ2-7; d_gene: TRBD1; abundance: -; CDR3nt: TGTGCCAGCAGCACTTACACAGGGGCCTACGAGCAGTACTTC; CDR3aa: CASSTYTGAYEQYF
v_gene: TRBV27; j_gene: TRBJ2-2; d_gene: -; abundance: -; CDR3nt: TGTGCCAGCAGTCTGTGGGGGCGCGGGAACACCGGGGAGCTGTTTTTT; CDR3aa: CASSLWGRGNTGELFF
v_gene: TRBV12-3/TRBV12-4; j_gene: TRBJ1-1; d_gene: -; abundance: -; CDR3nt: TGTGCCAGCAGTTCCTGGGGGGAGGCTGAAGCTTTCTTT; CDR3aa: CASSSWGEAEAFF
v_gene: TRBV19; j_gene: TRBJ1-1; d_gene: TRBD1; abundance: -; CDR3nt: TGTGCCAGTAGGGGCAGGGGGCAGAACACTGAAGCTTTCTTT; CDR3aa: CASRGRGQNTEAFF
v_gene: TRBV3-1/TRBV3-2; j_gene: TRBJ1-2; d_gene: TRBD1; abundance: -; CDR3nt: TGTGCCAGCACCGGACAGGGGAGCGGCTACACCTTC; CDR3aa: CASTGQGSGYTF
v_gene: TRBV5-1; j_gene: TRBJ1-1; d_gene: -; abundance: -; CDR3nt: TGCGCCAGCAGCTTGGCCCTTGGAGGCGGGGGTACTGAAGCTTTCTTT; CDR3aa: CASSLALGGGGTEAFF
v_gene: TRBV3-1/TRBV3-2; j_gene: TRBJ1-5; d_gene: -; abundance: -; CDR3nt: TGTGCCAGCAGCCAGGATCCGGGGAGAGGTCTTGGTAGCAATCAGCCCCAGCATTTT; CDR3aa: CASSQDPGRGLGSNQPQHF
v_gene: TRBV28; j_gene: TRBJ1-2; d_gene: TRBD1; abundance: -; CDR3nt: TGTGCCAGCAGGGATACAGGGGGCTTTGGTGGCTACACCTTC; CDR3aa: CASRDTGGFGGYTF
v_gene: TRBV9; j_gene: TRBJ2-1; d_gene: -; abundance: few; CDR3nt: TGTGCCAGCAGCGTAGGGGGGACACGGAATGAGCAGTTCTTC; CDR3aa: CASSVGGTRNEQFF
v_gene: TRBV5-1; j_gene: TRBJ1-2; d_gene: TRBD1; abundance: -; CDR3nt: TGCGCCAGCAGCTTCGGGACAGCAAATAACTATGGCTACACCTTC; CDR3aa: CASSFGTANNYGYTF
v_gene: TRBV4-1; j_gene: TRBJ1-2; d_gene: TRBD1; abundance: -; CDR3nt: TGCGCCAGCAGCCAAGATGGGACAGGGAGAGATGGCTACACCTTC; CDR3aa: CASSQDGTGRDGYTF
v_gene: TRBV7-2; j_gene: TRBJ1-6; d_gene: TRBD1; abundance: few; CDR3nt: TGTGCCAGCAGCCCGGCAGGGGGCGCGGGTTATAATTCACCCCTCCACTTT; CDR3aa: CASSPAGGAGYNSPLHF
v_gene: TRBV24-1; j_gene: TRBJ2-1; d_gene: TRBD2; abundance: -; CDR3nt: TGTGCCACCAGTGATTTCCGGACTAGCGGGGTGGATGAGCAGTTCTTC; CDR3aa: CATSDFRTSGVDEQFF
v_gene: TRBV6-2/TRBV6-3; j_gene: TRBJ1-5; d_gene: TRBD1; abundance: -; CDR3nt: TGTGCCAGCAGTTTCTCGGGACAGGGCAATCAGCCCCAGCATTTT; CDR3aa: CASSFSGQGNQPQHF
v_gene: TRBV12-3/TRBV12-4; j_gene: TRBJ1-1; d_gene: -; abundance: few; CDR3nt: TGTGCCAGTCTAGGCGGCAGGGGCACTGAAGCTTTCTTT; CDR3aa: CASLGGRGTEAFF
v_gene: TRBV4-2; j_gene: TRBJ1-2; d_gene: -; abundance: -; CDR3nt: TGTGCCAGCAGCCAAGGGGGGGGAACCTATGGCTACACCTTC; CDR3aa: CASSQGGGTYGYTF
v_gene: TRBV13; j_gene: TRBJ2-5; d_gene: TRBD2; abundance: -; CDR3nt: TGTGCCAGCAGCTTCCGCGGGGGGGCGGAGACCCAGTACTTC; CDR3aa: CASSFRGGAETQYF
v_gene: TRBV2; j_gene: TRBJ2-5; d_gene: -; abundance: -; CDR3nt: TGTGCCAGCAGTGAAGGAGGGCTTCAAGAGACCCAGTACTTC; CDR3aa: CASSEGGLQETQYF
v_gene: TRBV3-1/TRBV3-2; j_gene: TRBJ2-7; d_gene: TRBD2; abundance: -; CDR3nt: TGTGCCAGCAGCCAAGGCGGGGGGTCCCACGAGCAGTACTTC; CDR3aa: CASSQGGGSHEQYF
v_gene: TRBV9; j_gene: TRBJ1-6; d_gene: -; abundance: -; CDR3nt: TGTGCCAGCAGCGTCGCAGGGGAGTACAATTCACCCCTCCACTTT; CDR3aa: CASSVAGEYNSPLHF